The 20 T cell receptor beta chains presented below share a single source sample, sequenced in a study of blood T cell repertoires in COVID-19. Using immunoSEQ multiplex PCR, the repertoire was profiled, and TCRdb retains in-frame clones only, with some absent. The sample comprises roughly 100,000 clones, 81% of which are singletons, and roughly 37% rests with the top ten. Sequences were obtained from peripheral blood. These receptors all come from a man older than 75 with acute or convalescent COVID-19.

This chain uses TRBV11-1 with TRBJ2-5; 11 bases are a match to TRBD1. V gave up 6 bases and J gave up 6 bases; unmatched junction bases: 9. Germline V gene data show CDR1 as SGHAT and CDR2 as FQDESV (reference sequence). This CDR3 is built from 15 residues. The CDR3 nucleotides are TGTGCCAGCAGTTTTCAGGACAGGGGGCTGAAGACCCAGTACTTC. Translated, it gives CASSFQDRGLKTQYF.

The chain combines TRBV6-1 with TRBJ2-7; no definite D call. The CDR3 length is 13 residues. V was trimmed by 1 base and J by 4 bases, leaving 8 bases between them. From germline, CDR1 is MNHNS and CDR2 SASEGT. The CDR3 coding sequence is TGTGCCAGCAGTGAAGGACTTGTGTACGAGCAGTACTTC. This codes for CASSEGLVYEQYF.

This sequence joins TRBV28 and TRBJ1-2, with D perhaps matching TRBD1 (6 bases). The CDR3 is 16 amino acids. Germline CDR1 MDHEN, CDR2 SYDVKM. V was trimmed by 2 bases and J by 3 bases, leaving 16 bases between them. The CDR3 reads CASSLTRGLLDYGYTF. The DNA of the CDR3 is TGTGCCAGCAGTTTAACCAGGGGCCTACTAGACTATGGCTACACCTTC.

Points on this clone: Other DNA sequences in this specimen translate into the identical CDR3. The chain is built from TRBV19 and TRBJ2-6, with D possibly being TRBD2 (5 bases). V was trimmed by 3 bases and J by 2 bases, leaving 8 bases between them. Per the germline V gene, CDR1 is LNHDA and CDR2 is SQIVND (reference sequence). This CDR3 spans 15 amino acids. As DNA, the CDR3 is TGTGCCAGTAGTATCGGAGGAGCTGGGGCCAACGTCCTGACTTTC. Translation: CASSIGGAGANVLTF.

The gene calls are TRBV10-1 and TRBJ2-3; 10 nucleotides match TRBD1. This CDR3 contains 15 residues. CDR1 and CDR2 from the germline V gene are WNHNN and SYGVQD (reference sequence). V lost 6 bases to trimming and J lost 2 bases; unmatched junction nucleotides: 5. CDR3 in amino acids: CASSRDRGYTDTQYF. The CDR3 coding sequence is TGCGCCAGCAGCCGGGACAGGGGATACACAGATACGCAGTATTTT.

The V call is TRBV5-1, the J call TRBJ1-4; no clear D. Trimming left V 0 bases short and J 8 bases short, with 14 bases between. The CDR3 sequence is 15 residues long. Germline assignment: CDR1 SGHRS and CDR2 YFSETQ. DNA of the CDR3: TGCGCCAGCAGCTTGGAGGGTCGGCGGGAGGAAAAACTGTTTTTT. It encodes CASSLEGRREEKLFF.

V gene TRBV5-1 combines with J gene TRBJ2-3; TRBD2 aligns across 7 bases. The CDR3 spans 16 residues. Unmatched junction bases numbered 8, after V lost 0 bases and J lost 4 bases. Germline assignment: CDR1 SGHRS and CDR2 YFSETQ. CDR3 nucleotide sequence: TGCGCCAGCAGCTTGGCGGGTGGGAGGGACGCAGATACGCAGTATTTT. Its protein product is CASSLAGGRDADTQYF.

This clone was picked up a small number of times. The V call is TRBV9, the J call TRBJ2-1; the match to TRBD2 covers 14 bases. CDR1 and CDR2 (germline): SGDLS, YYNGEE. This CDR3 spans 14 amino acids. J lost 9 bases, V lost 3 bases, and 2 bases had no gene match. CDR3: CASSGGTSGSEQFF. DNA for the CDR3: TGTGCCAGCAGCGGCGGGACTAGCGGGAGTGAGCAGTTCTTC.

The rearrangement joins TRBV24-1 to TRBJ2-1; possible D gene TRBD2, 6 bases. CDR3 length: 12 amino acids. Per the germline V gene, CDR1 is KGHDR and CDR2 is SFDVKD. Trimming shortened V by 3 bases and J by 10 bases, and 9 bases separated the two germline ends. CDR3 loop: CATSDRGGEQFF. Written as DNA, the CDR3 is TGTGCCACCAGTGATAGGGGAGGCGAGCAGTTCTTC.

The CDR3 loop is CASSLGQGELAKNIQYF. CDR3 bases: TGCGCCAGCAGCTTGGGACAGGGAGAGCTAGCCAAAAACATTCAGTACTTC. The V call is TRBV5-1, the J call TRBJ2-4; 7 bases are a match to TRBD1. Germline CDR1 SGHRS, CDR2 YFSETQ. V was pared by 0 bases and J by 0 bases, with 6 bases of the junction left unmatched. This CDR3 comprises 17 residues. The entire variable domain, with the rest obtained from reference TRBV5-1 and TRBJ2-4, is as follows: KAGVTQTPRYLIKTRGQQVTLSCSPISGHRSVSWYQQTPGQGLQFLFEYFSETQRNKGNFPGRFSGRQFSNSRSEMNVSTLELGDSALYLCASSLGQGELAKNIQYFGAGTRLSVL.

Regarding this clone: A much larger clone sits a single nucleotide away, making a read error possible. Different DNA sequences within this sample yield the same CDR3. V is TRBV28 and J is TRBJ2-7; TRBD2 matches 13 bases. J was trimmed by 0 bases and V by 6 bases; bases with no gene match: 2. CDR1 is MDHEN and CDR2 is SYDVKM in the germline V gene. This CDR3 is 15 amino acids long. CDR3 coding DNA: TGTGCCAGCAGCCGGACTAGCGGGAGCTCCTACGAGCAGTACTTC. Amino acid sequence: CASSRTSGSSYEQYF.

CDR3 sequence: CASSTRGVQGQPQHF. In DNA form, the CDR3 reads TGTGCCAGTAGTACCAGGGGTGTGCAGGGTCAGCCCCAGCATTTT. The V gene is TRBV19, the J gene TRBJ1-5; D is perhaps TRBD1 (6 bases). This CDR3 is built from 15 residues. V dropped 4 bases and J dropped 6 bases, with 16 bases sitting between them. Germline V gene sequence: CDR1 LNHDA, CDR2 SQIVND (reference sequence).

This sequence joins TRBV7-9 and TRBJ2-5, with a tentative D call TRBD1 (6 bases). The CDR3 is made up of 14 amino acids. Germline CDR1 is SEHNR and CDR2 is FQNEAQ (reference sequence). Trimming pared 4 bases from V and 4 bases from J, leaving 13 bases between. CDR3 sequence reads: CASSSTQGTETQYF. The CDR3 region has the DNA TGTGCCAGCAGCTCAACCCAGGGGACAGAGACCCAGTACTTC.

The chain recombines TRBV11-1 with TRBJ2-1; 13 nucleotides align to TRBD2. V lost 0 bases to trimming and J lost 5 bases; unmatched junction nucleotides: 4. This CDR3 spans 17 amino acids. Germline V gene data show CDR1 as SGHAT and CDR2 as FQDESV (reference sequence). The CDR3: CASSLAPGTSGDNEQFF. The CDR3 DNA follows: TGTGCCAGCAGCTTAGCCCCTGGGACTAGCGGGGACAATGAGCAGTTCTTC.

The rearrangement joins TRBV5-1 to TRBJ1-1, with unresolved D. Deletions cut 1 base from V and 0 bases from J, with 10 bases between. Germline loops: CDR1 SGHRS, CDR2 YFSETQ. The CDR3 is made up of 15 amino acids. The CDR3: CASSLIDTVNTEAFF. Written as DNA, the CDR3 is TGCGCCAGCAGCTTGATAGACACGGTGAACACTGAAGCTTTCTTT.

This chain connects TRBV2 to TRBJ1-6; D is undetermined. The germline V gene encodes CDR1 SNHLY and CDR2 FYNNEI. The CDR3 is 16 residues long. V was cut by 6 bases and J by 0 bases, with 12 bases left in between. CDR3 in amino acids: CASSLIQSSYNSPLHF. The CDR3 nucleotides read TGTGCCAGCAGCTTAATACAGTCCTCCTATAATTCACCCCTCCACTTT.

The rearrangement links TRBV18 to TRBJ2-1, with TRBD1 identical over 8 bases. The CDR3 loop spans 13 amino acids. Germline V gives CDR1 KGHSH, CDR2 LQKENI. The trim removed 6 bases at V and 8 bases at J, leaving 6 bases unmatched. CDR3 amino acids: CASSLDRVDEQFF. In DNA form, the CDR3 reads TGTGCCAGCTCTTTGGACAGGGTCGATGAGCAGTTCTTC.

The V gene is TRBV6-2 or TRBV6-3, the J gene TRBJ1-6; TRBD1 agrees at 8 bases. CDR1 is MNHEY and CDR2 is SVGEGT in the germline V gene. Trimming removed 5 bases from V and 9 bases from J; junction bases left unmatched: 9. This CDR3 contains 15 residues. The CDR3 DNA sequence: TGTGCCAGCAGTCGACGAACAGGGGGGACTTCACCCCTCCACTTT. This gives the protein CASSRRTGGTSPLHF.

This chain uses TRBV5-5 with TRBJ2-7, with TRBD1 matching over 7 bases. CDR3 size: 18 residues. The junction had 24 bases not matched to a gene; V was cut back by 1 base and J by 11 bases. Germline CDR1 is SGHKS and CDR2 is YYEKEE (reference sequence). The CDR3: CASSLFPYLGQETSMEYF. The CDR3, as DNA: TGTGCCAGCAGCTTGTTCCCATATCTCGGACAGGAGACAAGTATGGAGTACTTC.

In DNA, the CDR3 is TGTGCCAGCAGCCGTTCTGGACAGGCGGCTGCCCAAGCTTTCTTT. This sequence encodes CASSRSGQAAAQAFF. The chain combines TRBV7-9 with TRBJ1-1; TRBD1 matches 7 bases. Looked up from germline, CDR1 is SEHNR and CDR2 is FQNEAQ (reference sequence). The length of the CDR3 is 15 residues. Trimming took 5 bases from V and 9 from J; bases not matched to a gene: 15.